These 20 T cell receptor beta chains were all obtained from the same sample, sequenced in a study of T cells after yellow fever vaccination. Each CDR3 protein is one row after TCRdb ran MiXCR on the 5' RACE reads. The sample has 450,000 to 600,000 distinct CDR3 sequences, 17% seen once. The source was PBMCs, collected about 5 days after the first yellow fever vaccination. The source is a man in his late teens or twenties who received the YFV17D yellow fever vaccine.

The sample holds a few counts of this clonotype. The chain uses TRBV7-9 and TRBJ2-2; TRBD2 agrees at 13 bases. Germline CDR1 reads SEHNR; CDR2 reads FQNEAQ (reference sequence). V dropped 4 bases and J dropped 4; count of bases not matched to a gene: 6. The CDR3 has 17 amino acids. This chain's CDR3 is CASSSTSGGLPTGELFF. As DNA, the CDR3 is TGTGCCAGCAGCTCGACTAGCGGGGGGTTACCCACCGGGGAGCTGTTTTTT.

The chain carries TRBV12-3 or TRBV12-4 and TRBJ2-7, with 8 bases fitting TRBD1. This CDR3 is built from 14 residues. V lost 1 base and J lost 6; bases outside the gene matches: 5. The CDR3 sequence is CASSLGQGAGEQYF. The CDR3 coding sequence is TGTGCCAGCAGTTTAGGGCAGGGGGCTGGCGAGCAGTACTTC.

This clonotype was found a few times. V usage is TRBV20-1 and J usage is TRBJ2-1; 12 bases are shared with TRBD2. Per germline, CDR1 DFQATT and CDR2 SNEGSKA (reference sequence). V lost 2 bases to trimming and J lost 2 bases; unmatched junction nucleotides: 4. The CDR3 sequence is 16 residues long. The CDR3 nucleotides read TGCAGTGCTAGATCGACTAGCGGGGGCGCCTACAATGAGCAGTTCTTC. Translation gives CSARSTSGGAYNEQFF.

This chain's CDR3 is CASSLVGELFF. The CDR3 DNA is TGTGCCAGCAGCTTAGTGGGGGAGCTGTTTTTT. V usage is TRBV11-2 and J usage is TRBJ2-2; D gene uncertain. Germline V gives CDR1 SGHAT, CDR2 FQNNGV. The CDR3 is 11 amino acids. The V gene lost 1 base and the J gene lost 8 bases, with 2 bases spanning the gap. Based on the CDR3 plus reference TRBV11-2 and TRBJ2-2, the full variable domain is EAGVAQSPRYKIIEKRQSVAFWCNPISGHATLYWYQQILGQGPKLLIQFQNNGVVDDSQLPKDRFSAERLKGVDSTLKIQPAKLEDSAVYLCASSLVGELFFGEGSRLTVL.

This clonotype was counted only a few times. J is TRBJ2-1 and V is TRBV15; tentatively, D is TRBD1 (5 bases). V was shortened by 1 base and J by 8 bases, with 9 bases between the two germline ends. Germline lookup yields CDR1 LNHNV and CDR2 YYDKDF (reference sequence). The CDR3 consists of 13 residues. The CDR3 reads CATSRALQDEQFF. The CDR3 nucleotides are TGTGCCACCAGCAGAGCTCTACAGGATGAGCAGTTCTTC.

This clonotype was seen many times. The chain couples TRBV4-2 to TRBJ2-3; TRBD2 aligns across 7 bases. The trim removed 4 bases at V and 2 bases at J, leaving 9 bases unmatched. The CDR3 has 16 amino acids. Per germline, CDR1 LGHNA and CDR2 YNFKEQ. The CDR3 reads CASSLVGGATTDTQYF. In nucleotides, the CDR3 is TGTGCCAGCAGCCTGGTGGGAGGGGCTACCACAGATACGCAGTATTTT.

This clonotype was counted between two and nine times. V is TRBV6-1 and J is TRBJ1-6; perhaps TRBD1 as D (5 bases). From germline, CDR1 is MNHNS and CDR2 SASEGT. V was pared by 6 bases and J by 9 bases, with 15 bases between. This CDR3 contains 14 residues. CDR3 protein: CASSRPLRGSPLHF. The CDR3 nucleotides are TGTGCCAGCAGCCGGCCTCTAAGGGGTTCACCCCTCCACTTT.

This clonotype was seen only a few times. V gene TRBV6-1 combines with J gene TRBJ2-7, with D maybe TRBD2 (6 bases). This CDR3 spans 14 amino acids. Trimming took off 6 bases at V and 7 bases at J, with 19 bases between the two ends. CDR1 and CDR2 (germline): MNHNS, SASEGT. This chain's CDR3 is CASRPGLNTGEQYF. As DNA, the CDR3 is TGTGCCAGCAGACCCGGACTAAACACGGGGGAGCAGTACTTC.

This clonotype was seen a few times. V usage is TRBV12-3 or TRBV12-4 and J usage is TRBJ1-6, with 10 bases identical to TRBD1. This CDR3 has 14 amino acids. Trimming at V came to 6 bases and at J to 10 bases, leaving 6 bases not matched to a gene. The CDR3 DNA sequence: TGTGCCAGCAGACTTGACAGGGGGCCCTCACCCCTCCACTTT. Its protein product is CASRLDRGPSPLHF.

This clonotype was seen a handful of times. The chain is built from TRBV7-2 and TRBJ2-3, with 12 bases matching TRBD2. There are 15 residues in the CDR3. V lost 5 bases, J lost 7 bases, and 7 bases stayed unmatched. Germline V gives CDR1 SGHTA, CDR2 FQGNSA. The CDR3 DNA follows: TGTGCCAGCAGCCCGGGACTAGCGGGCGCCAATACGCAGTATTTT. Amino acids: CASSPGLAGANTQYF. The entire variable domain, with the rest obtained from reference TRBV7-2 and TRBJ2-3, is as follows: GAGVSQSPSNKVTEKGKDVELRCDPISGHTALYWYRQSLGQGLEFLIYFQGNSAPDKSGLPSDRFSAERTGGSVSTLTIQRTQQEDSAVYLCASSPGLAGANTQYFGPGTRLTVL.

The J gene is TRBJ2-7, the V gene TRBV10-3; D gene uncertain. Per the germline V gene, CDR1 is ENHRY and CDR2 is SYGVKD. Trimming stripped 2 bases from V and 7 bases from J, with 15 bases between. This CDR3 contains 14 residues. CDR3 in amino acids: CAISEREMMGEQYF. Here the CDR3 DNA reads TGTGCCATCAGTGAGAGGGAAATGATGGGTGAGCAGTACTTC.

The chain couples TRBV12-3 or TRBV12-4 to TRBJ1-1; no clear D. V was shortened by 8 bases and J by 1 base, with 14 bases between the two germline ends. The CDR3 has 14 amino acids. In DNA form, the CDR3 reads TGTGCCAGCCTCTTCCGCGCGGGGAACACTGAAGCTTTCTTT. It specifies CASLFRAGNTEAFF.

The CDR3 sequence: CASSLGAGPMNTGELFF. The CDR3 nucleotides are TGTGCCAGCAGCTTAGGGGCAGGACCTATGAACACCGGGGAGCTGTTTTTT. This rearrangement joins TRBV7-2 to TRBJ2-2; D is undetermined. Deletions cut 1 base from V and 1 base from J, with 13 bases between. The CDR3 sequence is 17 residues long. Looked up from germline, CDR1 is SGHTA and CDR2 is FQGNSA.

This chain links TRBV7-2 with TRBJ2-2, with D unresolved. From germline, CDR1 is SGHTA and CDR2 FQGNSA. This CDR3 has 14 amino acids. Trimming left V 1 base short and J 5 bases short, with 8 bases between. Here the CDR3 reads CASSLVQTTGELFF. CDR3 sequence (DNA): TGTGCCAGCAGCTTAGTCCAGACAACCGGGGAGCTGTTTTTT.

The V gene is TRBV4-1, the J gene TRBJ1-4, with no clear D. Germline CDR1 reads MGHRA; CDR2 reads YSYEKL. CDR3 length: 14 residues. With 2 bases removed from V and 5 bases from J, the gap between germline ends came to 9 bases. The CDR3 protein is CASSQLTRNEKLFF. Written as DNA, the CDR3 is TGCGCCAGCAGCCAACTCACACGGAATGAAAAACTGTTTTTT.

This chain uses TRBV20-1 with TRBJ1-2; tentatively, D is TRBD1 (5 bases). This CDR3 region has 14 residues. Trimming shortened V by 0 bases and J by 8 bases, and 16 bases separated the two germline ends. Germline V gene lookup returns CDR1 DFQATT and CDR2 SNEGSKA (reference sequence). DNA for the CDR3: TGCAGTGCTAGAGATCTCGGACAAAGGTCCGGCTACACCTTC. It yields the protein CSARDLGQRSGYTF.

This clonotype was observed a few times. The chain is built from TRBV20-1 and TRBJ1-4, with 10 positions matching TRBD1. V lost 6 bases to trimming and J lost 7 bases; unmatched junction nucleotides: 5. This CDR3 has 13 residues. Germline V CDR1 and CDR2: DFQATT, SNEGSKA (reference sequence). CDR3 protein: CSAPGDRGEKLFF. The CDR3 DNA is TGCAGTGCCCCGGGGGACAGGGGTGAAAAACTGTTTTTT.

In its sample, this clonotype was seen a few times. The gene calls are TRBV4-3 and TRBJ2-7; TRBD1 matches 9 bases. The CDR3 length is 15 residues. Germline V CDR1 and CDR2: LGHNA, YSLEER. J gave up 13 bases and V 1 base, and 14 bases lay outside the gene matches. The CDR3 protein is CASSQVAKAHRGLYF. The CDR3 coding sequence is TGCGCCAGCAGCCAAGTCGCGAAAGCACACAGGGGGCTCTACTTC.

This chain connects TRBV15 to TRBJ2-6; the match to TRBD1 covers 8 bases. The germline V gene encodes CDR1 LNHNV and CDR2 YYDKDF (reference sequence). The CDR3 spans 18 residues. With 4 bases clipped from V and 1 base from J, the junction kept 9 bases outside the gene matches. CDR3 loop: CATSNPGQGLSGANVLTF. The DNA for the CDR3 is TGTGCCACCAGCAACCCAGGACAGGGTCTGTCTGGGGCCAACGTCCTGACTTTC.

V and J are TRBV5-1 and TRBJ2-4; no reliable D call. V lost 0 bases, J lost 0 bases, and 10 bases lay in between. Germline V gene data show CDR1 as SGHRS and CDR2 as YFSETQ. The CDR3 contains 16 residues. DNA for the CDR3: TGCGCCAGCAGCTTGGGGGCCTCGTTAGCCAAAAACATTCAGTACTTC. Protein sequence: CASSLGASLAKNIQYF.